Listed here are 30 T cell receptor beta chains from one sample, sequenced in a study of Graves' ophthalmopathy and Graves' hyperthyroidism. Amplification of TCR beta CDR3 regions used RNA transcripts. The first round was an RT-PCR with HTBI primers, and the second round was a multiplex PCR. From the multiplex PCR reads, TCRdb called clonotypes with MiXCR, one entry per CDR3 protein. The table shows hundreds of thousands of distinct CDR3 sequences, with around 40% occurring only once. Sequenced material: peripheral blood. These receptors originate from an adult man with Graves' ophthalmopathy.

This clonotype has just a few counts. J is TRBJ2-7 and V is TRBV7-2; the match to TRBD2 covers 8 bases. Germline-derived CDR1 and CDR2 are SGHTA and FQGNSA. There are 15 residues in the CDR3. After removal of 1 base from V and 6 bases from J, the junction contained 8 bases not matched to a gene. CDR3 nucleotide sequence: TGTGCCAGCAGCTTAGAGTGGACGGGGGGGCTCGAGCAGTACTTC. Encoded protein: CASSLEWTGGLEQYF.

This clonotype was counted between two and nine times. This sequence joins TRBV9 and TRBJ1-2; D gene ambiguous. Germline V lookup: CDR1 SGDLS, CDR2 YYNGEE. The CDR3 spans 15 residues. Between the trimmed V and J ends, which lost 5 bases and 4 bases, there was a span of 18 bases. CDR3 coding DNA: TGTGCCAGCAGTGCATCAGAGAAGGGAGGCTATGGCTACACCTTC. The encoded protein is CASSASEKGGYGYTF.

There are many counts of this clonotype. J is TRBJ1-2 and V is TRBV7-2; 7 bases map to TRBD1. Germline lookup yields CDR1 SGHTA and CDR2 FQGNSA. V dropped 5 bases and J dropped 2; count of bases not matched to a gene: 5. The CDR3 runs to 14 residues. The CDR3 region is CASSPMTGNYGYTF. CDR3 nucleotide sequence: TGTGCCAGCAGCCCCATGACAGGGAACTATGGCTACACCTTC.

The sample holds many counts of this clonotype. The chain has TRBV5-4 and TRBJ1-6; D is perhaps TRBD1 (6 bases). The V gene lost 4 bases and the J gene lost 10 bases, with 18 bases spanning the gap. This CDR3 comprises 15 residues. The germline V gene encodes CDR1 SGHNT and CDR2 YYREEE (reference sequence). The CDR3 region is CASSPYTGRGSPLHF. The CDR3 nucleotides are TGTGCCAGCAGCCCCTACACAGGGAGGGGCTCACCCCTCCACTTT. The full variable domain, its missing parts supplied by reference TRBV5-4 and TRBJ1-6, is ETGVTQSPTHLIKTRGQQVTLRCSSQSGHNTVSWYQQALGQGPQFIFQYYREEENGRGNFPPRFSGLQFPNYSSELNVNALELDDSALYLCASSPYTGRGSPLHFGNGTRLTVT.

The V gene is TRBV20-1, the J gene TRBJ1-1; tentative D call: TRBD1 (5 bases). The germline V gene has CDR1 DFQATT and CDR2 SNEGSKA (reference sequence). Trimming took off 0 bases at V and 1 base at J, with 12 bases between the two ends. The CDR3 extends over 15 amino acids. The CDR3 sequence is CSARDFKRGNTEAFF. The DNA for the CDR3 is TGCAGTGCTAGAGATTTCAAAAGGGGGAACACTGAAGCTTTCTTT.

There are many counts of this clonotype. V is TRBV7-2 and J is TRBJ1-4; no clear D. This CDR3 region has 13 residues. Between the trimmed V and J ends, which lost 8 bases and 2 bases, there was a span of 9 bases. CDR1 SGHTA and CDR2 FQGNSA come from the germline V gene. The CDR3 sequence: CASSSGTNEKLFF. CDR3 in DNA: TGTGCCAGCTCGTCGGGGACTAATGAAAAACTGTTTTTT.

V usage is TRBV25-1 and J usage is TRBJ1-1; D not certain. Trimming removed 11 bases at V and 0 bases at J, with 13 bases between. This CDR3 comprises 13 residues. Germline-derived CDR1 and CDR2 are MGHDK and SYGVNS. The CDR3 DNA is TGTGCCTCATCAGAGATAATGAACACTGAAGCTTTCTTT. It codes for CASSEIMNTEAFF.

A note on this clonotype: A much larger clone differs by one base, so this may be a read error. This chain connects TRBV7-6 to TRBJ2-7; D gene ambiguous. Germline CDR1 and CDR2: SGHVS and FNYEAQ. The length of the CDR3 is 14 residues. Trimming took 1 base from V and 2 from J, leaving 9 bases between them. CDR3 in DNA: TGTGCCAGCAGCTTAGTTTCCGGCACCTACGAGCAGTACTTC. Translation: CASSLVSGTYEQYF.

With respect to this clonotype: A much more abundant neighbour one base away suggests this may be a read error. The chain has TRBV29-1 and TRBJ1-1; possible D gene TRBD1, 6 bases. Trimming pared 4 bases from V and 10 bases from J, leaving 13 bases between. The CDR3 runs 11 residues. Germline-derived CDR1 and CDR2 are SQVTM and ANQGSEA. DNA of the CDR3: TGCAGCGTTGTTTGGGCAGGGGTAGCTTTCTTT. Amino acid sequence: CSVVWAGVAFF.

The rearrangement joins TRBV9 to TRBJ2-7; D is possibly TRBD2 (6 bases). In germline, CDR1 is SGDLS, CDR2 YYNGEE. This CDR3 has 14 amino acids. V was clipped by 5 bases and J by 3 bases, with 15 bases between them. The CDR3 region has the DNA TGTGCCAGCAGTCATAGTAGCGGTCTCTACGAGCAGTACTTC. It encodes CASSHSSGLYEQYF.

This sequence joins TRBV15 and TRBJ1-5; 9 nucleotides match TRBD1. V lost 5 bases and J lost 0; bases outside the gene matches: 11. Germline assignment: CDR1 LNHNV and CDR2 YYDKDF (reference sequence). The CDR3 runs 18 residues. The CDR3 region is CATSPRGTGPDSNQPQHF. In nucleotides, the CDR3 is TGTGCCACCAGCCCAAGAGGGACAGGGCCGGATAGCAATCAGCCCCAGCATTTT. Drawing the rest from reference TRBV15 and TRBJ1-5, the complete variable domain is DAMVIQNPRYQVTQFGKPVTLSCSQTLNHNVMYWYQQKSSQAPKLLFHYYDKDFNNEADTPDNFQSRRPNTSFCFLDIRSPGLGDTAMYLCATSPRGTGPDSNQPQHFGDGTRLSIL.

The chain recombines TRBV10-2 with TRBJ1-2, with 8 bases matching TRBD1. Germline loops: CDR1 WSHSY, CDR2 SAAADI. J was trimmed by 6 bases and V by 4 bases; bases with no gene match: 7. CDR3 size: 14 residues. The CDR3 DNA reads TGCGCCAGCAGTGGTACCCAGGGGGCGGATGGCTACACCTTC. It is translated as CASSGTQGADGYTF.

The chain combines TRBV20-1 with TRBJ2-2; 11 bases map to TRBD2. The CDR3 is 15 amino acids. Germline values: CDR1 DFQATT, CDR2 SNEGSKA (reference sequence). Trimming removed 3 bases from V and 8 bases from J; junction bases left unmatched: 8. The CDR3 loop reads CSARGTSGRGGELFF. The CDR3 region has the DNA TGCAGTGCTAGGGGTACTAGCGGGAGAGGAGGGGAGCTGTTTTTT.

This sequence joins TRBV2 and TRBJ2-5; tentative D call: TRBD1 (6 bases). Germline loops: CDR1 SNHLY, CDR2 FYNNEI. CDR3 length equals 13 residues. V lost 2 bases, J lost 4 bases, and 8 bases lay in between. CDR3 protein: CASSERGGETQYF. In nucleotides, the CDR3 is TGTGCCAGCAGTGAAAGAGGGGGAGAGACCCAGTACTTC.

This clonotype was seen more than once but under ten times. CDR3 sequence reads: CASKGRAGANVLTF. CDR3 DNA sequence: TGTGCCAGCAAGGGGAGGGCTGGGGCCAACGTCCTGACTTTC. V is TRBV6-5 and J is TRBJ2-6; 7 bases match TRBD2. The CDR3 has 14 residues. CDR1 and CDR2 from the germline V gene are MNHEY and SVGAGI. Losses at the gene ends were 7 bases for V and 2 bases for J; bases not matched to a gene: 2.

This clonotype has at least ten counts. The chain recombines TRBV25-1 with TRBJ1-3; D call uncertain. Germline V gene data show CDR1 as MGHDK and CDR2 as SYGVNS. V was clipped by 3 bases and J by 2 bases, with 14 bases between them. The CDR3 length is 16 residues. CDR3 loop: CASSDLGLRTGNTIYF. CDR3 nucleotides: TGTGCCAGCAGTGACCTAGGACTTCGAACTGGAAACACCATATATTTT. The whole variable domain, remainder taken from reference TRBV25-1 and TRBJ1-3, is EADIYQTPRYLVIGTGKKITLECSQTMGHDKMYWYQQDPGMELHLIHYSYGVNSTEKGDLSSESTVSRIRTEHFPLTLESARPSHTSQYLCASSDLGLRTGNTIYFGEGSWLTVV.

On this clonotype: Since the CDR3 does not end with the conserved phenylalanine or tryptophan, this likely comes from a read error. No DNA is shown, since the ends of the CDR3 on it are uncertain; the CDR3 is the one TCRdb lists. V and J are TRBV7-2 and TRBJ1-4. The CDR3 comprises 8 residues, both ends counted. The germline CDR1 and CDR2 sequences are SGHTA and FQGNSA. The CDR3 protein is CASSSGTS.

This sequence joins TRBV20-1 and TRBJ2-7; D unresolved. CDR1 DFQATT and CDR2 SNEGSKA come from the germline V gene (reference sequence). V dropped 5 bases and J dropped 1 base, with 12 bases sitting between them. The CDR3 sequence is 13 residues long. CDR3: CSAHLDGSYEQYF. The CDR3 DNA follows: TGCAGTGCTCATTTGGACGGTTCCTACGAGCAGTACTTC.

This clonotype was recorded at least ten times. This sequence joins TRBV5-6 and TRBJ1-1; TRBD1 agrees at 7 bases. After removal of 5 bases from V and 5 bases from J, the junction contained 9 bases not matched to a gene. This CDR3 has 14 residues. Germline V CDR1 and CDR2: SGHDT, YYEEEE. The CDR3 nucleotides read TGTGCCAGCAGTTGGGACAGAGGCTTAACTGAAGCTTTCTTT. Protein: CASSWDRGLTEAFF.

This clonotype has at least ten counts. The chain recombines TRBV19 with TRBJ1-5; the D gene is possibly TRBD1 (5 bases). Germline V gives CDR1 LNHDA, CDR2 SQIVND (reference sequence). V was cut by 8 bases and J by 5 bases, with 7 bases left in between. This CDR3 contains 11 residues. As DNA, the CDR3 is TGTGCCAGTGGAGGGGATCAGCCCCAGCATTTT. It yields the protein CASGGDQPQHF.

There are a few counts of this clonotype. The chain has TRBV4-1 and TRBJ2-5, with 7 bases identical to TRBD2. V gave up 5 bases and J gave up 2 bases; unmatched junction bases: 8. Looked up from germline, CDR1 is MGHRA and CDR2 is YSYEKL. The CDR3 covers 15 residues. CDR3 in DNA: TGCGCCAGCAGCAAACGGGGGGATTCTCAAGAGACCCAGTACTTC. Its translation: CASSKRGDSQETQYF.

This clonotype was picked up a small number of times. The V gene is TRBV20-1, the J gene TRBJ2-7, with D tentatively TRBD2 (6 bases). Germline CDR1 and CDR2: DFQATT and SNEGSKA (reference sequence). Trimming cost V 1 base and J 3 bases, with 16 bases left between them. The CDR3 spans 15 residues. CDR3 protein: CSARGFELANYEQYF. For the CDR3, the DNA is TGCAGTGCTAGAGGATTCGAACTAGCCAACTACGAGCAGTACTTC.

This chain joins TRBV7-9 and TRBJ2-1; 7 bases agree with TRBD2. CDR3 length equals 14 residues. Germline assignment: CDR1 SEHNR and CDR2 FQNEAQ (reference sequence). V trimming: 3 bases; J trimming: 5 bases; junction bases outside the gene matches: 4. CDR3 DNA: TGTGCCAGCAGCTTTACTAGCGACAACAATGAGCAGTTCTTC. Translation gives CASSFTSDNNEQFF.

This clonotype has at least ten counts. The chain couples TRBV10-3 to TRBJ1-1; D is undetermined. V shed 2 bases and J shed 3 bases, with 7 bases lying between them. The germline V gene has CDR1 ENHRY and CDR2 SYGVKD. The CDR3 spans 13 residues. The CDR3 DNA follows: TGTGCCATCAGTGAGGGAGGGTACACTGAAGCTTTCTTT. This gives the protein CAISEGGYTEAFF.

DNA of the CDR3: TGTGCCAGCAGTTTAGCGCTAACCAGTAGCAATCAGCCCCAGCATTTT. This sequence encodes CASSLALTSSNQPQHF. The chain links TRBV12-3 or TRBV12-4 to TRBJ1-5; D gene unclear. Deletions cut 0 bases from V and 0 bases from J, with 9 bases between. The CDR3 has 16 residues.

The CDR3: CASSLIGGHFSYEQYF. The CDR3 bases are TGTGCCAGCAGCCTGATCGGGGGACACTTCTCCTACGAGCAGTACTTC. This chain uses TRBV6-2 or TRBV6-3 with TRBJ2-7, with D perhaps assigned TRBD1 or TRBD2 (6 bases each). Germline CDR1 is MNHEY and CDR2 is SVGEGT. This CDR3 has 16 residues. The ends were cut back, 6 bases at V and 0 bases at J, with 18 bases in the middle.

This sequence joins TRBV2 and TRBJ2-7; a possible D gene is TRBD2 (6 bases). The CDR3 is made up of 14 amino acids. V dropped 5 bases and J dropped 2 bases, with 13 bases sitting between them. Germline assignment: CDR1 SNHLY and CDR2 FYNNEI. The DNA of the CDR3 is TGTGCCAGCAGTTACTCGACTAGAACCTACGAGCAGTACTTC. It is translated as CASSYSTRTYEQYF.

This clonotype appeared many times. This chain connects TRBV7-2 to TRBJ2-5; maybe TRBD1 (7 bases). Germline CDR1 reads SGHTA; CDR2 reads FQGNSA. V gave up 6 bases and J gave up 4 bases, with 12 bases separating them. The CDR3 sequence is 13 residues long. DNA for the CDR3: TGTGCCAGCAGTCGACAGGGAGGAGAGACCCAGTACTTC. Its translation is CASSRQGGETQYF.

The CDR3 sequence is CALKGQGGIGETQYF. In DNA, the CDR3 is TGTGCCCTCAAGGGGCAGGGCGGCATTGGGGAGACCCAGTACTTC. The chain is built from TRBV2 and TRBJ2-5; maybe TRBD1 (5 bases). Germline CDR1 is SNHLY and CDR2 is FYNNEI. This CDR3 has 15 amino acids. With 11 bases removed from V and 5 bases from J, the gap between germline ends came to 24 bases.

This clonotype occurred many times. This rearrangement joins TRBV5-8 to TRBJ1-6, with TRBD1 identical over 9 bases. The CDR3 spans 14 residues. After removal of 3 bases from V and 8 bases from J, the junction contained 3 bases not matched to a gene. Germline V CDR1 and CDR2: SGHTS, YDEGEE. For the CDR3, the DNA is TGTGCCAGCAGCTCGGGACAGGGTGATTCACCCCTCCACTTT. Its protein is CASSSGQGDSPLHF.